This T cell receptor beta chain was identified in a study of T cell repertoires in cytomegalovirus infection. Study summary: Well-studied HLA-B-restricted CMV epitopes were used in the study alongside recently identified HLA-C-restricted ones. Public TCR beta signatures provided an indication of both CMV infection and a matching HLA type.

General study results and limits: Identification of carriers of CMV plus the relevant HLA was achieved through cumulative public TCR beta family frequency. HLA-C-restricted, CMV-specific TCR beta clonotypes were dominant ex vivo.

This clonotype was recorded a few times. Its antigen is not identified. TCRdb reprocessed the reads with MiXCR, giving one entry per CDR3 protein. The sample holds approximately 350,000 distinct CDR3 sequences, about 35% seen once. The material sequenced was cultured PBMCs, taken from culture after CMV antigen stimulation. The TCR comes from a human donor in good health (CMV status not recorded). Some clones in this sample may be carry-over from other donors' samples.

The CDR3 is CSARDGLEQETQYF. CDR3 in DNA: TGCAGTGCTAGAGATGGACTAGAACAAGAGACCCAGTACTTC. The rearrangement uses TRBV20-1 and TRBJ2-5; TRBD2 agrees at 7 bases. There are 14 residues in the CDR3. V shed 0 bases, J shed 2 bases, and the junction held 3 bases outside the gene matches. CDR1 and CDR2 (germline): DFQATT, SNEGSKA (reference sequence).